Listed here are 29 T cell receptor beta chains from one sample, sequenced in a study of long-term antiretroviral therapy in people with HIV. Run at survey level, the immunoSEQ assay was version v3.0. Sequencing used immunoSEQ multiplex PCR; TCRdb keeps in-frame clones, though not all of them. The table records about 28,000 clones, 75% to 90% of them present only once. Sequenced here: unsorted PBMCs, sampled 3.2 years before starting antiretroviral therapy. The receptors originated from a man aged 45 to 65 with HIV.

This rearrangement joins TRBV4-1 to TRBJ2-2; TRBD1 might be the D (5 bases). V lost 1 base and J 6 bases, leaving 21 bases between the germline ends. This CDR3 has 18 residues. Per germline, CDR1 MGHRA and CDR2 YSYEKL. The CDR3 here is CASSQGSLRRVGPGELFF. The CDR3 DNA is TGCGCCAGCAGCCAAGGGTCCTTGCGCAGGGTGGGTCCCGGGGAGCTGTTTTTT.

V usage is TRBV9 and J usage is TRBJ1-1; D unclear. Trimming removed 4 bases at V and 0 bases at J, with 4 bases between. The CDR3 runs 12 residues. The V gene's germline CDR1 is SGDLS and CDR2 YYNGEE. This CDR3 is CASSNLNTEAFF. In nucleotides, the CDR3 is TGTGCCAGCAGCAATTTGAACACTGAAGCTTTCTTT.

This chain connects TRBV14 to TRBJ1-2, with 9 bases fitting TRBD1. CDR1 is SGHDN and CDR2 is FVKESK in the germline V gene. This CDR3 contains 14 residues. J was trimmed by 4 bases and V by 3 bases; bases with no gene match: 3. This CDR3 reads CASSHPGQGYGYTF. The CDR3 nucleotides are TGTGCCAGCAGCCACCCGGGACAGGGCTATGGCTACACCTTC. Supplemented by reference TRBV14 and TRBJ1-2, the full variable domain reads EAGVTQFPSHSVIEKGQTVTLRCDPISGHDNLYWYRRVMGKEIKFLLHFVKESKQDESGMPNNRFLAERTGGTYSTLKVQPAELEDSGVYFCASSHPGQGYGYTFGSGTRLTVV.

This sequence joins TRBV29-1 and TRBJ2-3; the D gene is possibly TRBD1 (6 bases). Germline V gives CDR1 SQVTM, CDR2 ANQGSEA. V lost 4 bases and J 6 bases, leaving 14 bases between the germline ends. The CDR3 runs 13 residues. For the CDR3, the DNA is TGCAGCGTTGTAGGGGGATCCAGGGATACGCAGTATTTT. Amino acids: CSVVGGSRDTQYF.

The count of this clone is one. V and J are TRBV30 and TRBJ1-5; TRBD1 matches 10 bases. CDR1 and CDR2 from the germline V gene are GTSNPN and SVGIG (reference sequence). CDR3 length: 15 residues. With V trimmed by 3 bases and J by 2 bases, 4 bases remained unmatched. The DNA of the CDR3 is TGTGCCTGGAGCACCGGGACAGGGGGCAATCAGCCCCAGCATTTT. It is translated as CAWSTGTGGNQPQHF. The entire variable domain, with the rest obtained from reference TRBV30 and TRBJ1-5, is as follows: SQTIHQWPATLVQPVGSPLSLECTVEGTSNPNLYWYRQAAGRGLQLLFYSVGIGQISSEVPQNLSASRPQDRQFILSSKKLLLSDSGFYLCAWSTGTGGNQPQHFGDGTRLSIL.

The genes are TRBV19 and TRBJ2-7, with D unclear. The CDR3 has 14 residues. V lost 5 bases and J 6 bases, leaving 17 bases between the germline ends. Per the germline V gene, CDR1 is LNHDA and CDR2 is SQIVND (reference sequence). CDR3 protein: CASSVGFRTLEQYF. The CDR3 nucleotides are TGTGCCAGTAGTGTGGGATTTCGGACGCTCGAGCAGTACTTC. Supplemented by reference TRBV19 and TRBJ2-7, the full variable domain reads DGGITQSPKYLFRKEGQNVTLSCEQNLNHDAMYWYRQDPGQGLRLIYYSQIVNDFQKGDIAEGYSVSREKKESFPLTVTSAQKNPTAFYLCASSVGFRTLEQYFGPGTRLTVT.

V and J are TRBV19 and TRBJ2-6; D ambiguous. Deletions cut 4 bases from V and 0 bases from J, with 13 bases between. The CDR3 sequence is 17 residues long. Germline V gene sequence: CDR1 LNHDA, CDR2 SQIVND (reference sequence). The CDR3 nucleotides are TGTGCCAGTAGTAAGGCCGGTGAGATCTCTGGGGCCAACGTCCTGACTTTC. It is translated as CASSKAGEISGANVLTF.

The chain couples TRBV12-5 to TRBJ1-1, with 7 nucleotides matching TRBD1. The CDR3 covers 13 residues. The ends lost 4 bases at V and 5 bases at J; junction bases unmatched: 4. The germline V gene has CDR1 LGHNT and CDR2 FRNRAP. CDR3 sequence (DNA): TGTGCTAGTGGTTCCTCGACAGGGACTGAAGCTTTCTTT. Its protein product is CASGSSTGTEAFF.

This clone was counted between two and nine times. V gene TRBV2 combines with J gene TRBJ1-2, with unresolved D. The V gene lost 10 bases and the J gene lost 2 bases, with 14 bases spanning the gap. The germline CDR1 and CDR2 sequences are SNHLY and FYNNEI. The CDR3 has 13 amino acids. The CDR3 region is CATSRDGNYGYTF. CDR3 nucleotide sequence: TGTGCCACGTCGAGGGATGGAAACTATGGCTACACCTTC.

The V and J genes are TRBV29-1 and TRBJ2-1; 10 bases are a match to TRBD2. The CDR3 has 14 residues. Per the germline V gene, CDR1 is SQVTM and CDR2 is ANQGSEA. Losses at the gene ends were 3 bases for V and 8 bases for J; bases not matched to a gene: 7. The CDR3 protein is CSVDPSGSIHEQFF. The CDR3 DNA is TGCAGCGTTGATCCTAGCGGGAGTATCCATGAGCAGTTCTTC.

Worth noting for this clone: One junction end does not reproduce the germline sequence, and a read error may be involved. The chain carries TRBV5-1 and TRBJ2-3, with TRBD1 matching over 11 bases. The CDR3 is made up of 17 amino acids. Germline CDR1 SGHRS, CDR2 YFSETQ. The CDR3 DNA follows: TGCGCCAGCGGCTTGGATCTAGGGACAGGGGGAACAGATACGCAGTATTTT. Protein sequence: CASGLDLGTGGTDTQYF.

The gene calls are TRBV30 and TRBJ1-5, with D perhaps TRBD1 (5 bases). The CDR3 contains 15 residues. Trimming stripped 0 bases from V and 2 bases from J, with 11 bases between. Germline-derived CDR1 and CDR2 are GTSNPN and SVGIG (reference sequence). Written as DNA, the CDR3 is TGTGCCTGGAGTGTAGGGGTTTTTGGCAATCAGCCCCAGCATTTT. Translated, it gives CAWSVGVFGNQPQHF.

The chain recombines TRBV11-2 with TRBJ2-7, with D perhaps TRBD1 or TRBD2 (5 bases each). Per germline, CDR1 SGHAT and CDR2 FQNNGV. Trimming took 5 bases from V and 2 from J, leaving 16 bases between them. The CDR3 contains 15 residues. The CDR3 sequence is CASSLSRGVAYEQYF. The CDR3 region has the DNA TGTGCCAGCAGCCTGTCAAGAGGGGTCGCCTACGAGCAGTACTTC.

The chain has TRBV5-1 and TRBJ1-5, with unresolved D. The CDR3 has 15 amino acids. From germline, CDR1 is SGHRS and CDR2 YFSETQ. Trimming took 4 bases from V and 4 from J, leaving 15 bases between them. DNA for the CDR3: TGCGCCAGCAGCCCAACTCAAGGCGTAAATCAGCCCCAGCATTTT. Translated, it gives CASSPTQGVNQPQHF. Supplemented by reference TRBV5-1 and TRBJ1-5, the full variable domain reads KAGVTQTPRYLIKTRGQQVTLSCSPISGHRSVSWYQQTPGQGLQFLFEYFSETQRNKGNFPGRFSGRQFSNSRSEMNVSTLELGDSALYLCASSPTQGVNQPQHFGDGTRLSIL.

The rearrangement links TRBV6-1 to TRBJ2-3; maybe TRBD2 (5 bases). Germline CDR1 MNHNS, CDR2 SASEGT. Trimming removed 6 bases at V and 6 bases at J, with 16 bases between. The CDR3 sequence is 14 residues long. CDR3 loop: CASRDLIGEDTQYF. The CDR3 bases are TGTGCCAGCAGGGACCTGATCGGGGAGGATACGCAGTATTTT.

The chain's CDR3 is CASSQSRDTFRINEQFF. The CDR3 DNA is TGCGCCAGCAGTCAATCACGGGACACGTTCCGAATTAATGAGCAGTTCTTC. This chain uses TRBV23-1 with TRBJ2-1; TRBD1 might be the D (6 bases). TRBV23-1 is assigned to the ORF class and has an uncertain function. The CDR3 extends over 17 amino acids. The V end lost 0 bases, the J end lost 7 bases, and 19 bases lay between the germline ends.

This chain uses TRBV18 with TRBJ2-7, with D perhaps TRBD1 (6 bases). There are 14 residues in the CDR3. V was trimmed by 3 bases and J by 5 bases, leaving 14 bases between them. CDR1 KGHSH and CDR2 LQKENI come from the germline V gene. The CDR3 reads CASSPDSRRHEQYF. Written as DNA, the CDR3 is TGTGCCAGCTCACCGGACAGCCGGCGCCACGAGCAGTACTTC. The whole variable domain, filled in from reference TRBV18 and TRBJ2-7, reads NAGVMQNPRHLVRRRGQEARLRCSPMKGHSHVYWYRQLPEEGLKFMVYLQKENIIDESGMPKERFSAEFPKEGPSILRIQQVVRGDSAAYFCASSPDSRRHEQYFGPGTRLTVT.

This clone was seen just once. CDR3 DNA sequence: TGTGCCACCAGCAGAGATCCCCCCTTGGGGGGGCGCTGGGAAAAACTGTTTTTT. Residues: CATSRDPPLGGRWEKLFF. The chain carries TRBV15 and TRBJ1-4; D might be TRBD1 (6 bases). Germline assignment: CDR1 LNHNV and CDR2 YYDKDF (reference sequence). The CDR3 totals 18 residues. V was pared by 0 bases and J by 8 bases, with 22 bases between.

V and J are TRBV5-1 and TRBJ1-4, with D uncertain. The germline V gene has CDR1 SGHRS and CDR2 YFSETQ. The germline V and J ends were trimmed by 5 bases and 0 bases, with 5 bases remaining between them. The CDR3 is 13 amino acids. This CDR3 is CASRVATNEKLFF. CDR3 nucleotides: TGCGCCAGCAGGGTTGCAACTAATGAAAAACTGTTTTTT. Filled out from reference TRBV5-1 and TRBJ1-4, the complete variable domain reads KAGVTQTPRYLIKTRGQQVTLSCSPISGHRSVSWYQQTPGQGLQFLFEYFSETQRNKGNFPGRFSGRQFSNSRSEMNVSTLELGDSALYLCASRVATNEKLFFGSGTQLSVL.

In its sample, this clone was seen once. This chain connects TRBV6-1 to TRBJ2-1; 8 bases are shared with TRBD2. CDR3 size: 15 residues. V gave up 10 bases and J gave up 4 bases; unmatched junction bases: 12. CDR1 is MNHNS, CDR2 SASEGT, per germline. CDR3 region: CATSPGLDLYNEQFF. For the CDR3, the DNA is TGTGCCACCTCTCCGGGACTAGATTTATACAATGAGCAGTTCTTC.

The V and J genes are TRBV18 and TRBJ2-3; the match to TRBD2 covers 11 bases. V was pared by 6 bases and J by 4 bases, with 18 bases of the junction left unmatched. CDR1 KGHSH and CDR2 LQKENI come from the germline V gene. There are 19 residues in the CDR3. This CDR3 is CASSPRLLAGAFSADTQYF. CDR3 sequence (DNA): TGTGCCAGCTCCCCTCGGTTACTAGCGGGAGCGTTTTCAGCAGATACGCAGTATTTT.

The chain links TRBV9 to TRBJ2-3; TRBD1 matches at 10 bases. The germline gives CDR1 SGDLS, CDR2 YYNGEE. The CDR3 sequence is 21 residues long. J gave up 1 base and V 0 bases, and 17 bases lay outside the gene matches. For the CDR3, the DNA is TGTGCCAGCAGCGTAGACGGGGGGACAGGGGCGGAAACCCGTCGCACAGATACGCAGTATTTT. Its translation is CASSVDGGTGAETRRTDTQYF.

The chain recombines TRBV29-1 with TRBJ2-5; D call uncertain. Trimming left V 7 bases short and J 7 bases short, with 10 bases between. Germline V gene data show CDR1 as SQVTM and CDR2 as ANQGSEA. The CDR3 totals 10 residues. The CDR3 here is CSDTSGTQYF. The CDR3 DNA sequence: TGCAGCGATACCTCAGGGACCCAGTACTTC.

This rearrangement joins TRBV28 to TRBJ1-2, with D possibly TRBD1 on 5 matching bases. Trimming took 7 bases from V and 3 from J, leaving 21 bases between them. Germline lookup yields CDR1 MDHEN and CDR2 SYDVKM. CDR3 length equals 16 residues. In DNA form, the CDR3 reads TGTGCCAGCACCCTGATGGGACTCTCTGGGGACTATGGCTACACCTTC. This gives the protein CASTLMGLSGDYGYTF.

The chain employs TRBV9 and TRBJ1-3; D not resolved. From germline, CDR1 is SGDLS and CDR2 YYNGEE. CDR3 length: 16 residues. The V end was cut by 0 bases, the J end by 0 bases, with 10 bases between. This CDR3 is CASSVDLAVSGNTIYF. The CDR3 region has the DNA TGTGCCAGCAGCGTAGATCTGGCGGTCTCTGGAAACACCATATATTTT.

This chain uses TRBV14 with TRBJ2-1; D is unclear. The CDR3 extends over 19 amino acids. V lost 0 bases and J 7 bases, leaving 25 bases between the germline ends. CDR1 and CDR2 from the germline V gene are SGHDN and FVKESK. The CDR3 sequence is CASSQDLHFRVPEWNEQFF. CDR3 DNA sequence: TGTGCCAGCAGCCAAGATCTGCACTTCCGGGTCCCTGAGTGGAATGAGCAGTTCTTC. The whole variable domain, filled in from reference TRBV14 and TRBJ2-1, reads EAGVTQFPSHSVIEKGQTVTLRCDPISGHDNLYWYRRVMGKEIKFLLHFVKESKQDESGMPNNRFLAERTGGTYSTLKVQPAELEDSGVYFCASSQDLHFRVPEWNEQFFGPGTRLTVL.

The CDR3 DNA is TGCGCCAGCAGAGCCGAGGGGGACGAGCAGTACTTC. Its translation: CASRAEGDEQYF. The V call is TRBV5-1, the J call TRBJ2-7; D may be TRBD1 (6 bases). The CDR3 extends over 12 amino acids. Between the trimmed V and J ends, which lost 5 bases and 5 bases, there was a span of 11 bases. Germline V gene sequence: CDR1 SGHRS, CDR2 YFSETQ.

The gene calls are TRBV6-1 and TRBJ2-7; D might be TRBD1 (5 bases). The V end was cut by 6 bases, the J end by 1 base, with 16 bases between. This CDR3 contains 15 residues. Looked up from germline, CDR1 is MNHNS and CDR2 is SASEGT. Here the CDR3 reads CASRSLGAVSYEQYF. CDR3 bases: TGTGCCAGCAGGTCGTTAGGGGCCGTTTCCTACGAGCAGTACTTC.

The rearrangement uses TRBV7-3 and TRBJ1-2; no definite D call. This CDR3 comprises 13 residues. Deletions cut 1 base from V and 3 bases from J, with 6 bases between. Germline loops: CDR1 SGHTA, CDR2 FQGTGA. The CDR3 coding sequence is TGTGCCAGCAGCTTAAACAGCCACTATGGCTACACCTTC. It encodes CASSLNSHYGYTF.